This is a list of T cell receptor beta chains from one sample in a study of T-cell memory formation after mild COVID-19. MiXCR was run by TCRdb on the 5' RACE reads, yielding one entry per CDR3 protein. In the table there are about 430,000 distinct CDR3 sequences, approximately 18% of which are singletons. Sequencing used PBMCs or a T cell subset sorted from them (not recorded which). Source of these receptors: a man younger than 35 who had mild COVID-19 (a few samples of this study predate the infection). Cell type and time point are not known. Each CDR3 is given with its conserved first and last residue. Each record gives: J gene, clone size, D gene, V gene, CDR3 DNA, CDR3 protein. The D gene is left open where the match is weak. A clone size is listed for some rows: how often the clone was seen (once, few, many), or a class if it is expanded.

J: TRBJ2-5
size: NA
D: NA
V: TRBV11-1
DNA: TGTGCCAGCAGCTTGGCGGTGGGGTCGTACCAAGAGACCCAGTACTTC
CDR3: CASSLAVGSYQETQYF

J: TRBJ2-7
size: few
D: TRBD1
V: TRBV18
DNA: TGTGCCAGTGACTCGGGACAGTCCTACGAGCAGTACTTC
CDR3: CASDSGQSYEQYF

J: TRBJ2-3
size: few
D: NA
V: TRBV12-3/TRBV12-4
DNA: TGTGCCATCCACCCCGCGGGGCCGGACATGGATACGCAGTATTTT
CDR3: CAIHPAGPDMDTQYF

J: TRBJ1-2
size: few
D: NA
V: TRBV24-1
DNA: TGTGCCACCAGTGATTTGCCCCCTGTGGGGCTCTATGGCTACACCTTC
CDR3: CATSDLPPVGLYGYTF

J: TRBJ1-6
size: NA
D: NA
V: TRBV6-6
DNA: TGTGCCAGCAGTTACCGGGGTTTTAATTCACCCCTCCACTTT
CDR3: CASSYRGFNSPLHF

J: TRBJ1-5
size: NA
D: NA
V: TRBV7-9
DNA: TGTGCCAGCAGCTTCAGGGACCGGGAGCCCCAGCATTTT
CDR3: CASSFRDREPQHF

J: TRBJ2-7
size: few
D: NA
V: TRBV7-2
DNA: TGTGCCAGCAGCCAGGGGTACCGGGTCTCCTACGAGCAGTACTTC
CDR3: CASSQGYRVSYEQYF

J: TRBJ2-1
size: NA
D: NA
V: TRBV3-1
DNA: TGTGCCAGCAGCCAAGGAGGGAGTTACGCGTGGCTGAATGAGCAGTTCTTC
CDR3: CASSQGGSYAWLNEQFF

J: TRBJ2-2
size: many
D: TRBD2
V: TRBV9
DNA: TGTGCCAGCAGCCACCCAGCGGGGGCGAACACCGGGGAGCTGTTTTTT
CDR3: CASSHPAGANTGELFF

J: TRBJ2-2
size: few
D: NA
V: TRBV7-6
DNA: TGTGCCAGCAGCTTAGGGCAGGGATCGGGCCTCGCCGGGGAGCTGTTTTTT
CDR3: CASSLGQGSGLAGELFF

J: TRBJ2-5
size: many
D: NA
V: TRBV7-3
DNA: TGTGCCAGCAGCCAATCCGGACAGGCGGGACAAGAGACCCAGTACTTC
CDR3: CASSQSGQAGQETQYF

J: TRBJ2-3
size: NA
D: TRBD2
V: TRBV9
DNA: TGTGCCAGCGCGGCGGGGGGGCCAGATACGCAGTATTTT
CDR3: CASAAGGPDTQYF

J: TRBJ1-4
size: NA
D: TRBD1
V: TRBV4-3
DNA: TGCGCCAGCAGCCAGGGACAGGGAGGAACCCAAAATGAAAAACTGTTTTTT
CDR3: CASSQGQGGTQNEKLFF

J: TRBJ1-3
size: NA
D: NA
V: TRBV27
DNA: TGTGCCAGCAGGGGGAACGTGATGTCTGGAAACACCATATATTTT
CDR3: CASRGNVMSGNTIYF

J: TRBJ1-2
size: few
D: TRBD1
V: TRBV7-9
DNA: TGTGCCAGCAGCTTCCAGGGGGGTGATGGCTACACCTTC
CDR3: CASSFQGGDGYTF

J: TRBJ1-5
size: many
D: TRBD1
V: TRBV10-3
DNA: TGTGCCATCAGTGAGTCCGGAGACAGGGTAAATCAGCCCCAGCATTTT
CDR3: CAISESGDRVNQPQHF

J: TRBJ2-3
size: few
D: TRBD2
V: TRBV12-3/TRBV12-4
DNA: TGTGCCAGCAGTTCTAGCGGGGAGAGCACAGATACGCAGTATTTT
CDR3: CASSSSGESTDTQYF

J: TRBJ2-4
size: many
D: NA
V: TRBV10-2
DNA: TGCGCCAGCAGTGATACCAGGGAGGTCGGTAAAAACATTCAGTACTTC
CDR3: CASSDTREVGKNIQYF

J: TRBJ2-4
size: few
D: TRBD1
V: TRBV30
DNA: TGTGCCTGGACGCCAGGGACAGACATTCAGTACTTC
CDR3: CAWTPGTDIQYF

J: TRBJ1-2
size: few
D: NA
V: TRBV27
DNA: TGTGCCAGCAGCCCGGTAAGACGGGATGGCTACACCTTC
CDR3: CASSPVRRDGYTF

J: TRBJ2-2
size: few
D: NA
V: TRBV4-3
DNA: TGCGCCAGCAGCCAAGCAGGCGGCAGGGTCGGGGAGCTGTTTTTT
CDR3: CASSQAGGRVGELFF

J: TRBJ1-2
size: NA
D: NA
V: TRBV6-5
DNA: TGTGCCAGCAGTTACACTGACAGTCCCTCCTATGGCTACACCTTC
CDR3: CASSYTDSPSYGYTF

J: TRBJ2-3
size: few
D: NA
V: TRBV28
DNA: TGTGCCAGCAGTCCCGCGTTTGCGGGGTGGGAGAGTACGCAGTATTTT
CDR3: CASSPAFAGWESTQYF

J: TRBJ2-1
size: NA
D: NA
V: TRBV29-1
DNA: TGCAGCGACCTACAGGGAGCCTACAATGAGCAGTTCTTC
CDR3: CSDLQGAYNEQFF

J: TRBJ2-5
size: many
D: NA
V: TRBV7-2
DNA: TGTGCCAGCAGCTTAGCGGACGAAGAGACCCAGTACTTC
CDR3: CASSLADEETQYF

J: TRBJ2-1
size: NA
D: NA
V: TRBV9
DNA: TGTGCCAGCAACCGGCCAGGGGCAGAGCAGTTCTTC
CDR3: CASNRPGAEQFF

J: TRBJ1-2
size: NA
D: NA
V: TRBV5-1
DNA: TGCGCCAGCAGCGAGGGGGGCAGCTATGGCTACACCTTC
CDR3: CASSEGGSYGYTF

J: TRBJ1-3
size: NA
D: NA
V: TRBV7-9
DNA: TGTGCCAGCAGCTCGGTCGGGGGTTCTGGAAACACCATATATTTT
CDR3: CASSSVGGSGNTIYF

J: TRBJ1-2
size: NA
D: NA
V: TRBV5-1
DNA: TGCGCCAGCAGCTTGATCGGACAGTCGCGGGCCTATGGCTACACCTTC
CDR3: CASSLIGQSRAYGYTF

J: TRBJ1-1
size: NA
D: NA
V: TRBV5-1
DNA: TGCGCCAGCAGCTTGGAGGCGGGGAGAGGCACTGAAGCTTTCTTT
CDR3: CASSLEAGRGTEAFF

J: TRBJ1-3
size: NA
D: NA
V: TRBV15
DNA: TGTGCCACCGAATCGGGGGCTGGAAACACCATATATTTT
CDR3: CATESGAGNTIYF

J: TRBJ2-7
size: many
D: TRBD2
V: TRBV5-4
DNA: TGTGCCAGCAGCGCAGCGGGGGGTCTCTCCTACGAGCAGTACTTC
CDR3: CASSAAGGLSYEQYF

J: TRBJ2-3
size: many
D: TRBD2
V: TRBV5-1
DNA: TGCGCCAGCAGCCTTGGGACTAGCGGGTCCACAGATACGCAGTATTTT
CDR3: CASSLGTSGSTDTQYF

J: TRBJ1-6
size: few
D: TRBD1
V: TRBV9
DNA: TGTGCCAGCAGCGGCGGGGGACAGCCTGTGGATTCACCCCTCCACTTT
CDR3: CASSGGGQPVDSPLHF

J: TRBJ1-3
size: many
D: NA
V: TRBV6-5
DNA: TGTGCCAGCAGTCCCGGACAGTTCTCTGGAAACACCATATATTTT
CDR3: CASSPGQFSGNTIYF

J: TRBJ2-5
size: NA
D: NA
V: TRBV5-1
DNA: TGCGCCAGCAGCTTGGACGGGACACTCCAAGAGACCCAGTACTTC
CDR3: CASSLDGTLQETQYF

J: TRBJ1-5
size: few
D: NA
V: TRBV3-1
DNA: TGTGACAGCAGCCAAGGGAAGTCTCATAGCAATCAGCCCCAGCATTTT
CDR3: CDSSQGKSHSNQPQHF

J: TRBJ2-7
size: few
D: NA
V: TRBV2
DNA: TGTGCCAGCAGTGAAGTAGACGAGCAGTACTTC
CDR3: CASSEVDEQYF

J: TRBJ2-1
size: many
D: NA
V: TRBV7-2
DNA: TGTGCCAGCAGCCTCGGAAGGGGGTCCTACAATGAGCAGTTCTTC
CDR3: CASSLGRGSYNEQFF

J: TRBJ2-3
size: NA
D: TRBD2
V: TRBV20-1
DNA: TGCAGTGCTGGCCCCGAGACTAGCGGGGCCACAGATACGCAGTATTTT
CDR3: CSAGPETSGATDTQYF

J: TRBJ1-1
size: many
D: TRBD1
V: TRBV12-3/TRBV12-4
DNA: TGTGCCAGCACCCGAGGGGGGACAGGGGCGATGAACACTGAAGCTTTCTTT
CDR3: CASTRGGTGAMNTEAFF

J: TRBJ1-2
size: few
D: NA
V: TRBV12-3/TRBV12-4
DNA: TGTGCCAGCAGTCCACGCCGGGCCGCTAACTATGGCTACACCTTC
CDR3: CASSPRRAANYGYTF

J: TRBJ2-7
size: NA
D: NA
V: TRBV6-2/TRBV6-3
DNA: TGTGCCAGCAGTCACTCGCGGGCCCTGTCCGAGCAGTACTTC
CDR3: CASSHSRALSEQYF

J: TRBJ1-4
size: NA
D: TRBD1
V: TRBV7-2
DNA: TGTGCCAGCAGCTTCCGACAGGGGGCTAGCGAAAAACTGTTTTTT
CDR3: CASSFRQGASEKLFF

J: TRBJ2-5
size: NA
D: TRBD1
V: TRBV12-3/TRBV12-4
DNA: TGTGCCAGCCGTTACAGGGGGGCTACGACCCAGTACTTC
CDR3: CASRYRGATTQYF

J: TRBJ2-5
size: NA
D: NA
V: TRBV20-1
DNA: TGCAGTGCTAGACGCACGGGGGGCGCGACCCAGTACTTC
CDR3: CSARRTGGATQYF

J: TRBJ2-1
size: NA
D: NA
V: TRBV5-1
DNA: TGCGCCAGCAGCTTGCTCTGGACAGAGAATGAGCAGTTCTTC
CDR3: CASSLLWTENEQFF

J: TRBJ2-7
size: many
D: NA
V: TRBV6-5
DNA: TGTGCCAGCAGCTCTCCGGGACTGATCCCCTACGAGCAGTACTTC
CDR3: CASSSPGLIPYEQYF